A single sample is the source of the 9 T cell receptor beta chains below, sequenced in a study of T cell responses to AZD1222 COVID-19 vaccine. The table came from immunoSEQ multiplex PCR; TCRdb's copy has only in-frame clones and leaves some out. Among about 170,000 clones, around 90% were seen once, and the ten largest hold more than 1.5%. The sequencing here drew on peripheral blood, taken on day 0 of AZD1222 vaccination. The source is an adult in good health.

The rearrangement joins TRBV5-8 to TRBJ1-1, with D maybe TRBD1 (5 bases). Trimming stripped 0 bases from V and 1 base from J, with 13 bases between. Germline V gene sequence: CDR1 SGHTS, CDR2 YDEGEE. The CDR3 runs 16 residues. Here the CDR3 reads CASSLALGRGNTEAFF. The CDR3 DNA is TGTGCCAGCAGCTTGGCTCTAGGGAGGGGGAACACTGAAGCTTTCTTT.

The V call is TRBV5-1, the J call TRBJ1-1, with a weak D call TRBD1 (5 bases). V dropped 9 bases and J dropped 8 bases, with 26 bases sitting between them. This CDR3 contains 15 residues. The V gene's germline CDR1 is SGHRS and CDR2 YFSETQ. This CDR3 is CATERGMGLGREAFF. CDR3 bases: TGCGCCACCGAGCGGGGGATGGGTTTAGGTCGGGAAGCTTTCTTT.

This clone was recorded a few times. V and J are TRBV10-2 and TRBJ1-2; TRBD1 is a possible D gene (5 bases). The V and J ends lost 8 bases and 1 base respectively, with 17 bases between them. Germline V gene lookup returns CDR1 WSHSY and CDR2 SAAADI. The CDR3 contains 15 residues. CDR3 sequence reads: CASVDRAGGNYGYTF. In DNA form, the CDR3 reads TGCGCCAGCGTCGATAGGGCGGGGGGTAACTATGGCTACACCTTC.

The chain is built from TRBV3-1 (or the pseudogene TRBV3-2) and TRBJ1-2; TRBD1 might be the D (6 bases). V gave up 1 base and J gave up 7 bases, with 19 bases separating them. CDR3 length: 16 residues. The germline V gene has CDR1 LGHDT and CDR2 YNNKEL (reference sequence). CDR3 coding DNA: TGTGCCAGCAGCCAAGTCTCCAGGGGAGGTTTCCTTGGCTACACCTTC. Its protein is CASSQVSRGGFLGYTF.

The rearrangement uses TRBV19 and TRBJ1-1; TRBD1 matches 8 bases. Germline CDR1 LNHDA, CDR2 SQIVND (reference sequence). The trim removed 6 bases at V and 4 bases at J, leaving 10 bases unmatched. The CDR3 is 15 amino acids. CDR3 coding DNA: TGTGCCAGTAGCCCCTCCCCCACAGGGGGCACTGAAGCTTTCTTT. Amino acid sequence: CASSPSPTGGTEAFF.

The rearrangement links TRBV5-1 to TRBJ1-1; D remains ambiguous. V dropped 0 bases and J dropped 3 bases, with 9 bases sitting between them. The CDR3 is 14 residues long. The V gene's germline CDR1 is SGHRS and CDR2 YFSETQ. The CDR3 coding sequence is TGCGCCAGCAGCTTGGAGTCTGGGTACACTGAAGCTTTCTTT. Protein sequence: CASSLESGYTEAFF.

The rearrangement uses TRBV2 and TRBJ1-6; D gene unclear. V lost 7 bases to trimming and J lost 4 bases, with 5 bases between them. This CDR3 is 12 amino acids long. Per the germline V gene, CDR1 is SNHLY and CDR2 is FYNNEI. The CDR3 bases are TGTGCCAGCAAACGGTATAATTCACCCCTCCACTTT. As protein: CASKRYNSPLHF.

The chain carries TRBV30 and TRBJ2-3, with 8 bases that match TRBD1. This CDR3 has 14 residues. V shed 5 bases, J shed 1 base, and the junction held 5 bases outside the gene matches. Germline assignment: CDR1 GTSNPN and CDR2 SVGIG (reference sequence). The CDR3 DNA is TGTGCCTGGGAGTTGGGACAGGGCACAGATACGCAGTATTTT. Translating gives CAWELGQGTDTQYF.

This rearrangement joins TRBV12-2 to TRBJ2-7. TRBV12-2 is given as a pseudogene. This CDR3 region has 12 residues. CDR3 region: CASRLAPYEQYF. The CDR3 DNA sequence: TGTGCAAGTCGCTTAGCCCCCTACGAGCAGTACTTC.